This T cell receptor (beta chain) emerged from a study of CD8 T cells in ankylosing spondylitis. Study observations and caveats: It was reported that disease-linked clones were significantly enriched in matched ankylosing spondylitis synovial fluid. Characteristic of ankylosing spondylitis blood, it appeared, was a TCR beta motif comprising roughly eight highly homologous variants. Some motif variants had been reported before (in reactive arthritis synovial fluid and blood).

With respect to this clonotype: Its specificity is not known.

J lost 5 bases, V lost 2 bases, and 6 bases had no gene match. Germline-derived CDR1 and CDR2 are SNHLY and FYNNEI. The CDR3 runs to 14 residues. TCRdb recomputed calls from the 5' RACE reads with MiXCR, one row per CDR3 protein. The repertoire includes more than 250,000 distinct CDR3 sequences, 7% to 9% of them detected once, and 13% to 15% sits in the top ten. This clonotype originated in a male donor with ankylosing spondylitis. The chain combines TRBV2 with TRBJ2-7, with 7 bases lining up with TRBD1. The source material was blood, either unsorted or a sorted T cell fraction (not recorded which). Here the CDR3 reads CASSERGQSDEQYF. In DNA form, the CDR3 reads TGTGCCAGCAGTGAAAGGGGACAGTCGGACGAGCAGTACTTC.